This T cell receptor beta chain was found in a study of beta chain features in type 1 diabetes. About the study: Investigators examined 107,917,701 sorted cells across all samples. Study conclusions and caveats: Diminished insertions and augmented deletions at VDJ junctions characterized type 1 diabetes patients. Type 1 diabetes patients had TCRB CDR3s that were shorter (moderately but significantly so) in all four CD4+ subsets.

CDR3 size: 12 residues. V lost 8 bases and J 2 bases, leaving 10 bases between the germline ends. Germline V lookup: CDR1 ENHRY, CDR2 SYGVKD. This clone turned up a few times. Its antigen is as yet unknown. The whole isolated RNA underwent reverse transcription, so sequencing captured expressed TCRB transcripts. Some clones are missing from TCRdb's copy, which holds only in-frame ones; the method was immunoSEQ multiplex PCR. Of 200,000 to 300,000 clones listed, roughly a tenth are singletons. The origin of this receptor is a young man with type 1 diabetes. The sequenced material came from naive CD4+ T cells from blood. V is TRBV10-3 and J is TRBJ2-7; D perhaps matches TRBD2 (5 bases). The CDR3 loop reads CAISSGAYEQYF. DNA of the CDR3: TGTGCCATCTCCAGCGGTGCCTACGAGCAGTACTTC.